What follows is one TCR beta chain and its context. The protocol was immunoSEQ multiplex PCR, while the TCRdb copy is restricted to in-frame clones and leaves out a portion. The sample yields 350,000 to 500,000 clones, 70% to 90% seen once. This sample stems from a study of blood T cell repertoires in COVID-19. CDR3 length: 15 amino acids. Between the trimmed V and J ends, which lost 6 bases and 0 bases, there was a span of 11 bases. Germline V gives CDR1 LNHDA, CDR2 SQIVND (reference sequence). Study members were between 18 and 89 years old and lived in roughly 24 US regions. Participants' reported clinical history set cohort assignment. Individuals in the exposed group had encountered a COVID-19 case within 2 weeks preceding study entry.

This clonotype was obtained from a woman between 18 and 29 years old who had been exposed to COVID-19. The material sequenced was PBMCs or T cells enriched from blood (not recorded which). The chain is built from TRBV19 and TRBJ1-4; no clear D. This CDR3 reads CASRFSYATNEKLFF. The CDR3 DNA sequence: TGTGCCAGTAGGTTTTCCTACGCAACTAATGAAAAACTGTTTTTT.